This passage covers 6 T cell receptor beta chains from one sample sequenced in a study of naive and memory T cell subsets. An equimolar mix of two oligonucleotides served as the beta constant-region primer for TRBC1 and TRBC2. TCRdb re-called the UMI-ligation and nested PCR reads with MiXCR, one entry per CDR3 protein. The repertoire holds over 75,000 distinct CDR3 sequences, with 13% as singletons. The sequenced material came from central memory CD4+ T cells from blood. The receptor set was obtained from a human donor in good health.

In this sample, this clonotype turned up many times. This rearrangement joins TRBV9 to TRBJ2-1, with unresolved D. The ends were cut back, 3 bases at V and 4 bases at J, with 8 bases in the middle. The CDR3 sequence is 13 residues long. Per the germline V gene, CDR1 is SGDLS and CDR2 is YYNGEE. The DNA of the CDR3 is TGTGCCAGCAGCGCGTCGCTATACAATGAGCAGTTCTTC. It codes for CASSASLYNEQFF.

The chain carries TRBV30 and TRBJ2-1, with TRBD2 matching over 10 bases. This CDR3 spans 14 amino acids. Germline trimming cut 4 bases from V and 10 bases from J; bases unmatched to any gene: 10. Germline-derived CDR1 and CDR2 are GTSNPN and SVGIG (reference sequence). The CDR3 nucleotides are TGTGCCTGGAAGGTCGGGACTAGCGTAACAGAGCAGTTCTTC. Its translation: CAWKVGTSVTEQFF.

The chain uses TRBV28 and TRBJ1-4; D is perhaps TRBD1 (6 bases). V was clipped by 7 bases and J by 3 bases, with 12 bases between them. Germline CDR1 MDHEN, CDR2 SYDVKM. This CDR3 spans 14 amino acids. The DNA for the CDR3 is TGTGCCAGCAAAAAGGGGGGGGCTAATGAAAAACTGTTTTTT. Amino acids: CASKKGGANEKLFF.

This clonotype was found a few times. The rearrangement uses TRBV5-5 and TRBJ1-5; D not resolved. V was pared by 1 base and J by 1 base, with 9 bases between. Germline V lookup: CDR1 SGHKS, CDR2 YYEKEE (reference sequence). The length of the CDR3 is 15 residues. The CDR3 loop reads CASSLRLGSNQPQHF. The CDR3 region has the DNA TGTGCCAGCAGCTTGCGTCTCGGAAGCAATCAGCCCCAGCATTTT. Full variable domain (remainder filled in from reference TRBV5-5 and TRBJ1-5): DAGVTQSPTHLIKTRGQQVTLRCSPISGHKSVSWYQQVLGQGPQFIFQYYEKEERGRGNFPDRFSARQFPNYSSELNVNALLLGDSALYLCASSLRLGSNQPQHFGDGTRLSIL.

This clonotype was observed a few times. The genes are TRBV7-2 and TRBJ2-7; tentative D call: TRBD1 (6 bases). The germline CDR1 and CDR2 sequences are SGHTA and FQGNSA. V was shortened by 5 bases and J by 6 bases, with 14 bases between the two germline ends. The CDR3 runs 13 residues. The CDR3 bases are TGTGCCAGCAGCCTCCCACAGGGCGCCGAGCAGTACTTC. Residues: CASSLPQGAEQYF.

This clonotype was counted a few times. The chain uses TRBV14 and TRBJ2-7; 8 bases are shared with TRBD2. The germline gives CDR1 SGHDN, CDR2 FVKESK. The CDR3 length is 14 residues. The V segment lost 2 bases and the J segment 6 bases; nucleotides outside the gene matches: 6. CDR3: CASSQFREGGEQYF. The DNA for the CDR3 is TGTGCCAGCAGCCAATTCCGGGAGGGCGGCGAGCAGTACTTC.